This TCR beta chain came from a study of blood T cells in healthy people across ages. The sample holds many counts of this clonotype. Its antigen is undetermined. Russia was home to the donors, healthy Caucasian individuals aged roughly 6 to 95. The study's findings and limits: The study could not conclusively compare naive and antigen-experienced cells, given its unsorted PBMCs. More naive CD4+ cells and higher diversity were found in long-lived than in aged donors.

The use of a sample-barcoded 5' primer and a J-beta primer mix characterized a second PCR of 7 to 11 cycles. TCRdb called the 5' RACE reads again in MiXCR, with one record for every CDR3 protein. The sample includes 650,000 to 1,000,000 distinct CDR3 sequences, 36% of them seen just once. Sequencing used blood. The source is a man in his late teens or twenties in good health.

Written as DNA, the CDR3 is TGCGCCAGCAGCTTCTGGCAGGACAACTACGAGCAGTACTTC. This codes for CASSFWQDNYEQYF. The chain is built from TRBV5-1 and TRBJ2-7, with a weak D call TRBD1 (5 bases). This CDR3 region has 14 residues. V shed 2 bases and J shed 3 bases, with 12 bases lying between them. Germline V gene sequence: CDR1 SGHRS, CDR2 YFSETQ.